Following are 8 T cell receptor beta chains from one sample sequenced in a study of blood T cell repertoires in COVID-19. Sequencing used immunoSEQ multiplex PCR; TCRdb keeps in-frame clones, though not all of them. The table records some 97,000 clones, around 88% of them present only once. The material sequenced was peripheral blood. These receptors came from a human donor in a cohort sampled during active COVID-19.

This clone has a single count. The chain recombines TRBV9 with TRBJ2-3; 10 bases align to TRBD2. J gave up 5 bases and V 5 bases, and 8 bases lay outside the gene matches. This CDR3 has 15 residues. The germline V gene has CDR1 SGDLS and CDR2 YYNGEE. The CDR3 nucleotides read TGTGCCAGCAGTCCTCAAGGACTAGCGGTAGATACGCAGTATTTT. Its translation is CASSPQGLAVDTQYF.

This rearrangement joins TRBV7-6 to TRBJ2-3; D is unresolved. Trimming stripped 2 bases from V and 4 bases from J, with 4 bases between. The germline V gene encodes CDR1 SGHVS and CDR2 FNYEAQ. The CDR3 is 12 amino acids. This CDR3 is CASSLSSDTQYF. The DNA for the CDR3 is TGTGCCAGCAGCTTAAGCTCAGATACGCAGTATTTT.

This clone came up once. CDR3 sequence (DNA): TGCGCCAGCAGCCAAGATCGGGCAGGGGCTCACACAGATACGCAGTATTTT. It translates to CASSQDRAGAHTDTQYF. The chain links TRBV4-3 to TRBJ2-3, with D possibly being TRBD1 (6 bases). V was pared by 0 bases and J by 2 bases, with 15 bases between. Germline-derived CDR1 and CDR2 are LGHNA and YSLEER. The CDR3 extends over 17 amino acids.

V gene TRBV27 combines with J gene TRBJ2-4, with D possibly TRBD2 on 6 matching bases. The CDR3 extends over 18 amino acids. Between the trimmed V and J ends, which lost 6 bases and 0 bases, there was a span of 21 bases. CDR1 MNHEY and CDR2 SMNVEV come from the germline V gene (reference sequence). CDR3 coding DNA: TGTGCCAGCAGCGATCAAAGGGCAGGAGCGGGAGCCAAAAACATTCAGTACTTC. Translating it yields CASSDQRAGAGAKNIQYF.

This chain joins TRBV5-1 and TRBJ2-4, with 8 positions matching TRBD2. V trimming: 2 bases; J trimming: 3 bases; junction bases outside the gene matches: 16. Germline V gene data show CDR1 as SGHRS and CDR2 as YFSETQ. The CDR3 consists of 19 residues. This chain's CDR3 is CASSLWKTGGEFGKNIQYF. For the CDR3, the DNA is TGCGCCAGCAGCTTATGGAAAACCGGGGGGGAATTTGGCAAAAACATTCAGTACTTC. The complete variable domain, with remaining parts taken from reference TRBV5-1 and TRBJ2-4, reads KAGVTQTPRYLIKTRGQQVTLSCSPISGHRSVSWYQQTPGQGLQFLFEYFSETQRNKGNFPGRFSGRQFSNSRSEMNVSTLELGDSALYLCASSLWKTGGEFGKNIQYFGAGTRLSVL.

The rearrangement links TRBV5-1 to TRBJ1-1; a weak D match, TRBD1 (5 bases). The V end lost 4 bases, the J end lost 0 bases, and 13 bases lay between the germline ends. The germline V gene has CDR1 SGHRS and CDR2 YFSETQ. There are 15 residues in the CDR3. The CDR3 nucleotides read TGCGCCAGCAGCCTCCCGACAGCACTGAACACTGAAGCTTTCTTT. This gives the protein CASSLPTALNTEAFF.

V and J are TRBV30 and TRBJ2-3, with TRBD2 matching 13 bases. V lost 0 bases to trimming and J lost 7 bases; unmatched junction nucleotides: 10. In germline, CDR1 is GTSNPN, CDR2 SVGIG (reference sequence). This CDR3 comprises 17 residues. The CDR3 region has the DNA TGTGCCTGGAGTGTTACTAGCGGGAGGGCCATCCCCAATACGCAGTATTTT. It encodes CAWSVTSGRAIPNTQYF.

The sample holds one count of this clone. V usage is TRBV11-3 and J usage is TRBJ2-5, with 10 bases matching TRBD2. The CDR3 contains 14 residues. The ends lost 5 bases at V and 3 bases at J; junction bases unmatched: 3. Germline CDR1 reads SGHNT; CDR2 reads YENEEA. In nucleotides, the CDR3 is TGTGCCAGCAGCCGCGGACTAGCGGAAGAGACCCAGTACTTC. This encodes CASSRGLAEETQYF.